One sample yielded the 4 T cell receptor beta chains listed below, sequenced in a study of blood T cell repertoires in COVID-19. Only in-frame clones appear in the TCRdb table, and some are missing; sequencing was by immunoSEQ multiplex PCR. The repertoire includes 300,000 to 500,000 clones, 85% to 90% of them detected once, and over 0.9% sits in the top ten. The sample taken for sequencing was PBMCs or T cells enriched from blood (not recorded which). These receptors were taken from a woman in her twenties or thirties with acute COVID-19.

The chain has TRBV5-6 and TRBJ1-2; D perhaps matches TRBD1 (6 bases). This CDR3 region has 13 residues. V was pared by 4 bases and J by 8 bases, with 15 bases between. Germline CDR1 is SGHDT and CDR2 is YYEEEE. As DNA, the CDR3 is TGTGCCAGCAGCCCCTACAGGGTTGGGGGCTACACCTTC. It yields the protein CASSPYRVGGYTF.

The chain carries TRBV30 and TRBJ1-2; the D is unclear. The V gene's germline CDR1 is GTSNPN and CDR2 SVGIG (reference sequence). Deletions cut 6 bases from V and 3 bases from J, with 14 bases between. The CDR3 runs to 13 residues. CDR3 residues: CACLSGGYYGYTF. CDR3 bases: TGTGCCTGCCTAAGCGGCGGGTACTATGGCTACACCTTC.

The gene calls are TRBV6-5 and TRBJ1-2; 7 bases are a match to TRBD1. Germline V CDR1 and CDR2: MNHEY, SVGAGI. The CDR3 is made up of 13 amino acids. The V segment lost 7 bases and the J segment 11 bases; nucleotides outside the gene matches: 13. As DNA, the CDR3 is TGTGCCAGCACCCCACGACAGGGAATAGGTTACACCTTC. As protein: CASTPRQGIGYTF.

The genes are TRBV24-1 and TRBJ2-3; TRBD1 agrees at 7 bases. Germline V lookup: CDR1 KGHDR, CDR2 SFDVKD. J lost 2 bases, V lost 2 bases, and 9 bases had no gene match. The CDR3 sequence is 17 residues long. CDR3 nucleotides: TGTGCCACCAGTGATTCGACAGGGAAGAACGACACAGATACGCAGTATTTT. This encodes CATSDSTGKNDTDTQYF.